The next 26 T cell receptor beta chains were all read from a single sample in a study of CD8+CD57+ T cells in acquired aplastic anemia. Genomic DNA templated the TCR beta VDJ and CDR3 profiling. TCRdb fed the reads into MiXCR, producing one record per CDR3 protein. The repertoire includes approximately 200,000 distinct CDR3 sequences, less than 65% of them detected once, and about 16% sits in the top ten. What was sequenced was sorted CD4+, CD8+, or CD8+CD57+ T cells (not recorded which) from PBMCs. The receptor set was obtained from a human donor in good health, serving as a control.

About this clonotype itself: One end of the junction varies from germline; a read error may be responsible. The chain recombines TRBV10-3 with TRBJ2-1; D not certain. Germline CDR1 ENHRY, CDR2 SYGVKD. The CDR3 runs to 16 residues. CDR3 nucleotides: TGTGCCATCGGGCCCAGTACTACGAGCTCCTACAATGAGCAGTCCTTC. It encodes CAIGPSTTSSYNEQSF.

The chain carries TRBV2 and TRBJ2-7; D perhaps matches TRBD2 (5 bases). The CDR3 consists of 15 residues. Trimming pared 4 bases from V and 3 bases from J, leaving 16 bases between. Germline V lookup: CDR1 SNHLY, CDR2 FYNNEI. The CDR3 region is CASSAGDRSGYEQYF. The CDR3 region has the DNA TGTGCCAGCAGTGCTGGGGATAGAAGCGGCTACGAGCAGTACTTC.

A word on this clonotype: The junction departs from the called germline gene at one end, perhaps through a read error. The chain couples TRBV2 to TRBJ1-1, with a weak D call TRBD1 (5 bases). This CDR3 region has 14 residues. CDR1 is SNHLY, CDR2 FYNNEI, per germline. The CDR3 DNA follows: TGTGCCAGCGGGAGTGAGCAGGGCTACACAGAAGCTTTCTTT. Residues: CASGSEQGYTEAFF.

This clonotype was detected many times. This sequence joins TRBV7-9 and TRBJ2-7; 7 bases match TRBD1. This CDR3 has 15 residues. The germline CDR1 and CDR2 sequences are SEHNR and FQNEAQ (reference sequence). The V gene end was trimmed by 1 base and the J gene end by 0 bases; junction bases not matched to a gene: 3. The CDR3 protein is CASSLGRDSSYEQYF. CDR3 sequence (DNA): TGTGCCAGCAGCTTAGGCCGGGACAGCTCCTACGAGCAGTACTTC.

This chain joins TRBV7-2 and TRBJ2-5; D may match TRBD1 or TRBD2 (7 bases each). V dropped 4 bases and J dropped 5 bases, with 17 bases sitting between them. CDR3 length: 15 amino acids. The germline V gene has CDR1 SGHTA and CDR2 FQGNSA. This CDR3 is CASSSRGGAEETQYF. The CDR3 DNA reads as TGTGCCAGCAGCTCCAGGGGGGGGGCGGAGGAGACCCAGTACTTC.

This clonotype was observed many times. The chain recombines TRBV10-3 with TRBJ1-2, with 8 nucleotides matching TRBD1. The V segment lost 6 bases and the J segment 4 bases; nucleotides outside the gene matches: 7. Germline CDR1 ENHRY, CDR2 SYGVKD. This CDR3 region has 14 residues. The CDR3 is CAISSGQAAYGYTF. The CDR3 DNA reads TGTGCCATCAGCTCGGGACAGGCAGCCTATGGCTACACCTTC.

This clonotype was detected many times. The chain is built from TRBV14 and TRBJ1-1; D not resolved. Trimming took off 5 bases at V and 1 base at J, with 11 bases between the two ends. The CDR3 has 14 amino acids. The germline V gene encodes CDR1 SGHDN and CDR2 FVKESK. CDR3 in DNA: TGTGCCAGCAGCAGGCAATTATCGAACACTGAAGCTTTCTTT. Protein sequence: CASSRQLSNTEAFF.

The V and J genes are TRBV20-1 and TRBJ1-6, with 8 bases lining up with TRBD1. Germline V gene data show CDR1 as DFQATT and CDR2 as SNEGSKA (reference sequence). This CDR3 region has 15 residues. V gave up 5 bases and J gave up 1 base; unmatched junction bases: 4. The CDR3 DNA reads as TGCAGTGCTGGACAGGGATCGTCCTATAATTCACCCCTCCACTTT. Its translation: CSAGQGSSYNSPLHF.

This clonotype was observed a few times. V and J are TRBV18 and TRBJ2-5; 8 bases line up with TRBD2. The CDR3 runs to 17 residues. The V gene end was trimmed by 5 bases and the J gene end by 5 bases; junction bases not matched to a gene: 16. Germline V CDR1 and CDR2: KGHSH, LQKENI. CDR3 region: CASSSGGAGLAVETQYF. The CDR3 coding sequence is TGTGCCAGCTCATCGGGAGGGGCAGGACTCGCGGTGGAGACCCAGTACTTC. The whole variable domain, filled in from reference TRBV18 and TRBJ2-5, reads NAGVMQNPRHLVRRRGQEARLRCSPMKGHSHVYWYRQLPEEGLKFMVYLQKENIIDESGMPKERFSAEFPKEGPSILRIQQVVRGDSAAYFCASSSGGAGLAVETQYFGPGTRLLVL.

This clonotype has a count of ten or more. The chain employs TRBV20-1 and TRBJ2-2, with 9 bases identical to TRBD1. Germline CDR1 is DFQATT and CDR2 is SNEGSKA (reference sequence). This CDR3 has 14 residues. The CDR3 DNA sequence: TGCAGCGTTCCGGGACAGGGGAACACCGGGGAGCTGTTTTTT. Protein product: CSVPGQGNTGELFF.

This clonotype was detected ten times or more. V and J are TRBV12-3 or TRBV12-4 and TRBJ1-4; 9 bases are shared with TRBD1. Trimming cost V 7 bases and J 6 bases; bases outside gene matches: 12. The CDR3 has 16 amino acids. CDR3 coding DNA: TGTGCCAGCACCCAGCAACAGGGGGCAATTCATGAAAAACTGTTTTTT. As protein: CASTQQQGAIHEKLFF.

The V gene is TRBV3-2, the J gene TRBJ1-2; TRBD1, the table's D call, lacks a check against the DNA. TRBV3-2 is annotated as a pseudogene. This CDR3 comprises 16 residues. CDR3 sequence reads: CASSQCQGQGFYGYTF. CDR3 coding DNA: TGTGCCAGCAGCCAGTGCCAGGGGCAGGGTTTCTATGGCTACACCTTC.

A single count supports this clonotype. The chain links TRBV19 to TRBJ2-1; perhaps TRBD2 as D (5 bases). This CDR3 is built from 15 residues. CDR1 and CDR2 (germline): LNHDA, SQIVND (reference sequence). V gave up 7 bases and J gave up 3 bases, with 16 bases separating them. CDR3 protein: CASTGPGGSYNEQFF. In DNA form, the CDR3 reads TGTGCCAGTACGGGCCCAGGTGGGAGCTACAATGAGCAGTTCTTC.

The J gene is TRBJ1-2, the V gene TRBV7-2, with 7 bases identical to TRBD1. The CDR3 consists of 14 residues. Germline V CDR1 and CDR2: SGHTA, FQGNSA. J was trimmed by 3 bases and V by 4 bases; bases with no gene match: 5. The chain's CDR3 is CASSSYTGDYGYTF. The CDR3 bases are TGTGCCAGCAGCTCTTACACAGGGGACTATGGCTACACCTTC.

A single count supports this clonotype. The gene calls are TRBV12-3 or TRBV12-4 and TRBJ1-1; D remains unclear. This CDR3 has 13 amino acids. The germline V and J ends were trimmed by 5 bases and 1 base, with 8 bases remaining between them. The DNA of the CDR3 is TGTGCCAGCAGTCTACCACCGAACACTGAAGCTTTCTTT. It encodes CASSLPPNTEAFF.

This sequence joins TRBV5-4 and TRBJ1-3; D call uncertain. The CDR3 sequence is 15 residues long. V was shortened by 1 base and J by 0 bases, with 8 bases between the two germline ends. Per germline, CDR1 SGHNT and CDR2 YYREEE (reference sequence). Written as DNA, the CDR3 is TGTGCCAGCAGCTTGACTTCCTCCTCTGGAAACACCATATATTTT. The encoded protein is CASSLTSSSGNTIYF.

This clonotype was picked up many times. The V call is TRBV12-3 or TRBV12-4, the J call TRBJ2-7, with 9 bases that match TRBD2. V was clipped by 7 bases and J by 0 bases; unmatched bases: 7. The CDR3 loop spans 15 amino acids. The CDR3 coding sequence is TGTGCCAGCACCAAGCGGGGGGCCCTCTCCTACGAGCAGTACTTC. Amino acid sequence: CASTKRGALSYEQYF.

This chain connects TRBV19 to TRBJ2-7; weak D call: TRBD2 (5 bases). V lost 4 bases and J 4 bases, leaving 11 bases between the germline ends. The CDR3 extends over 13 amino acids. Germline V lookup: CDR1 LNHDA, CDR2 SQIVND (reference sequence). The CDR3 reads CASSTSAEYEQYF. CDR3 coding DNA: TGTGCCAGTAGTACCTCAGCGGAATACGAGCAGTACTTC.

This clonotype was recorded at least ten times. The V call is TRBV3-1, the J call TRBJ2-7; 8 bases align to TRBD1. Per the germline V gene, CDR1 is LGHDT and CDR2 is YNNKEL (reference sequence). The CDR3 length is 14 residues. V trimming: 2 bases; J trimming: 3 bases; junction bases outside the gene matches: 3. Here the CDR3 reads CASSQLQGGYEQYF. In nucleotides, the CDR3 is TGTGCCAGCAGCCAATTACAGGGGGGCTACGAGCAGTACTTC.

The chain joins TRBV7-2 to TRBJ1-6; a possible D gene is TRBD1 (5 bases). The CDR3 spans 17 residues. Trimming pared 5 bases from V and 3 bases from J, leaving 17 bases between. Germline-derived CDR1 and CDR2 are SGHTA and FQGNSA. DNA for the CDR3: TGTGCCAGCAGCCCCCGGGACCCCTCCGACTATAATTCACCCCTCCACTTT. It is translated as CASSPRDPSDYNSPLHF.

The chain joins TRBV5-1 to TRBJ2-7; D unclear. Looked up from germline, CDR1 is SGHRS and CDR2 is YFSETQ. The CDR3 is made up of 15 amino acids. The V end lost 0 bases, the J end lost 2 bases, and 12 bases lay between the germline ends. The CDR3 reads CASSLAEGEAYEQYF. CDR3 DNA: TGCGCCAGCAGCTTGGCCGAAGGAGAAGCCTACGAGCAGTACTTC.

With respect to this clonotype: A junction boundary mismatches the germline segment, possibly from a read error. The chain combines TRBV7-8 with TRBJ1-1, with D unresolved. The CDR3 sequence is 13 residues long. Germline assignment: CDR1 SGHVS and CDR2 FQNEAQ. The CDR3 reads CAGSLSEDTEAFF. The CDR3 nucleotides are TGTGCCGGCAGCTTATCGGAGGACACTGAAGCTTTCTTT.

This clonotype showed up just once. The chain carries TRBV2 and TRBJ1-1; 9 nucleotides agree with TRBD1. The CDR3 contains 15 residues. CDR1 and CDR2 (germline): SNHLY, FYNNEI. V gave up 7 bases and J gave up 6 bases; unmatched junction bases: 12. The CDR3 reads CASTLGAGQGAEAFF. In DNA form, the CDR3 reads TGTGCCAGCACTTTAGGTGCGGGACAGGGTGCTGAAGCTTTCTTT.

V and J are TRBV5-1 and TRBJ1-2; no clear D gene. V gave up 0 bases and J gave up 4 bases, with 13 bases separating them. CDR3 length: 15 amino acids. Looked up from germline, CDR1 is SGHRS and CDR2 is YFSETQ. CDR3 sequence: CASSLGGPTGYGYTF. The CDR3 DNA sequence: TGCGCCAGCAGCTTGGGAGGTCCCACGGGCTATGGCTACACCTTC.

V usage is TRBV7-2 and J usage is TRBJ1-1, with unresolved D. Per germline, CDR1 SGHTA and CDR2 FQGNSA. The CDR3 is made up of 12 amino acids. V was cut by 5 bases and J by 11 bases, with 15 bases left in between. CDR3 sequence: CASSPTVVVAFF. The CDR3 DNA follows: TGTGCCAGCAGCCCGACGGTAGTTGTCGCTTTCTTT.

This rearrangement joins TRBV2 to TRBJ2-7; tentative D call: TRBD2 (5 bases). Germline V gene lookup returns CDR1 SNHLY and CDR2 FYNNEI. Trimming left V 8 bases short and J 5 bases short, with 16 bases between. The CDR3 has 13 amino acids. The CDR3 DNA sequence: TGTGCCAGCTTGGCAGTGGGAGCCCACGAGCAGTACTTC. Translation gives CASLAVGAHEQYF. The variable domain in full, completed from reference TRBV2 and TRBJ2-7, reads EPEVTQTPSHQVTQMGQEVILRCVPISNHLYFYWYRQILGQKVEFLVSFYNNEISEKSEIFDDQFSVERPDGSNFTLKIRSTKLEDSAMYFCASLAVGAHEQYFGPGTRLTVT.